This TCR beta chain appears in the sequencing data of a study of beta chain features in type 1 diabetes. Study outcomes and limitations: Insertions at VDJ junctions were less frequent in type 1 diabetes patients. These patients also deleted more nucleotides at the same junctions.

The trim removed 3 bases at V and 0 bases at J, leaving 2 bases unmatched. CDR1 and CDR2 from the germline V gene are SGHRS and YFSETQ. This CDR3 spans 15 amino acids. A remark on this clone: Its antigen is unidentified.

Isolated RNA was reverse transcribed in full, so expressed TCRB transcripts were sequenced. Method: immunoSEQ multiplex PCR; TCRdb's copy keeps in-frame clones and lacks some. The table has 65,000 to 100,000 clones, about 32% seen once. The sample taken for sequencing was stem cell memory CD4+ T cells from blood. V and J are TRBV5-1 and TRBJ1-4; 7 nucleotides agree with TRBD1. The receptor's source is a woman younger than 35 in good health. In DNA form, the CDR3 reads TGCGCCAGCAGCTGGGACAGTGCAACTAATGAAAAACTGTTTTTT. Translating gives CASSWDSATNEKLFF.